This T cell receptor beta chain comes out of a study of radiation and T cells in renal cell carcinoma (dated by TCRdb to the early 2020s). Concerning the study at large: TCR beta sequencing covered around 50 samples in total, comprising some 25 tumors and approximately 27 peripheral blood samples. Across all 50 or so samples, several million unique CDR3 nucleotide sequences encoding 2.5 million to 3 million unique CDR3 amino acid sequences were identified. The final blood draw took place at 4 weeks after radiation, the same time as nephrectomy.

In its sample, this clone was seen once. The antigen it binds to is not known. Per-base qualities were not stored, and no clone one base away is much larger. Study-wide conclusions, independent of this receptor: No pretreatment tumor biopsies were available, so the baseline intratumoral presence of clonotypes could not be determined. Top tumor clonotypes rose in blood from baseline to 2 weeks post-radiation, then contracted by 4 weeks, suggesting transient expansion of tumor-resident clones. With a single-armed trial design, the study had no way to address how radiation dose or scheduling affects the TCR repertoire. Tracking of blood repertoire dynamics stopped at roughly 29 days after treatment, with no follow-up past that point.

The time point label, as the study defines it: blood 4 weeks post-SBRT, at nephrectomy. Sample treatment or condition, as interpreted from the label and publication: 15 Gy SBRT to primary tumor, nephrectomy 4 weeks later. Samples were obtained from a clinical trial, in which 15 Gy stereotactic body radiation therapy was delivered to primary renal cell carcinomas and nephrectomy was performed 4 weeks later. Serial peripheral blood from radiation-treated patients was sampled at baseline, 2 weeks and 4 weeks after SBRT to track tumor-enriched clonotypes. Every patient had renal cell carcinoma of clear cell pathology. Genomic DNA for TCR sequencing was prepared using the QIAamp DNA Blood Mini Kit (Qiagen). The analyses included only samples that passed all quality control checks. The immunoSEQ kit was used, according to the manufacturer's recommendations, to generate TCR beta libraries from genomic DNA. To prepare libraries, a first multiplex PCR with proprietary primers was run, followed by a second PCR that added unique barcodes, and a bead cleanup was done after each round. Each sample batch included a kit-provided positive control reaction and a negative control reaction. The final libraries underwent checking on an Agilent 4200 TapeStation D1000 ScreenTape, volumetric pooling, and quantification by qPCR. Sequencing was performed on an Illumina NextSeq500 with a MidOutput 150-cycle cartridge, and 156 Read1 and 15 Index1 cycles were run with kit custom primers. The pooled library was loaded at 0.95 to 1 pM, with an approximately 20% PhiX control spiked in. The paper's processing steps were these. The vendor-processed data were analyzed in R, and a clonotype was defined as all T cells that share the same CDR3 nucleotide sequence. For clone abundance analyses, frequencies were normalized to the 10,000 most abundant clones per sample. Public T cell clones, which averaged fewer than five per sample, were excluded before analysis. Tumor-enriched and baseline blood-enriched clonotypes were defined by at least a 32-fold difference in abundance between compartments. A beta-binomial differential abundance model was used to identify clonotypes that were expanded or contracted between blood time points. Similarity between tumor and blood repertoires was quantified using the Baroni-Urbani and Buser coefficient, and groups were compared with two-tailed Wilcoxon tests in R. The source is immuneACCESS, and TCRdb retained only in-frame sequences with V and J called. Part of the clones is not carried over; for the studies checked, unresolved V genes explain less than half of this, and the remainder is unexplained. Clonal size and the V and J genes are those of that table, whereas D and trimming came from the DNA. This sample comprises about 150,000 clones, 70% to 90% of them detected only once. Of the sample, under 20% falls within the top ten clones.

The TCR sequence derives from a woman in her fifties or sixties with renal cell carcinoma. This material consisted of blood, taken from a patient whose treatment included radiotherapy and nephrectomy.

The DNA sequence follows: TGTGCCAGCAGCTTGGCCGGGACTAGCGGTTCCAATGAGCAGTTCTTC. It encodes CASSLAGTSGSNEQFF. The rearrangement joined TRBV5-6 to TRBJ2-1, with 11 bases in between that match TRBD2. CDR1 SGHDT and CDR2 YYEEEE were looked up in the germline V gene. Its CDR3 holds 16 amino acids, cysteine through phenylalanine. The entry retains the CDR3 DNA only, 48 bases that are in frame from base 1. V lost 0 bases and J lost 6 bases, and the count of bases not matched to a germline gene is 5.